This T cell receptor (beta chain) originates from a study of cytomegalovirus exposure and HLA in healthy donors. Study conclusions and caveats: According to a subsequent analysis, TCR clusters from the first cohort were inclined to appear together in the 110 or so validation repertoires.

The table came from immunoSEQ multiplex PCR; TCRdb's copy has only in-frame clones and leaves some out. The table shows more than 250,000 clones, with approximately 90% occurring only once. Concerning this clone itself: Its antigen is unidentified.

Germline V gene data show CDR1 as SNHLY and CDR2 as FYNNEI. V was clipped by 8 bases and J by 1 base, with 7 bases between them. The CDR3 sequence is 12 residues long. This TCR came from a woman aged 25-40 years in good health and CMV-seropositive. V gene TRBV2 combines with J gene TRBJ2-3; unclear D gene. The sequencing sample was made of PBMCs. The chain's CDR3 is CASRGGTDTQYF. The CDR3 region has the DNA TGTGCCAGCCGAGGAGGCACAGATACGCAGTATTTT.